This TCR beta chain was identified during a study of T cell repertoires in cytomegalovirus infection. Looking at the study overall: TCR beta signatures that were public indicated CMV infection and matching HLA type.

This clonotype has at least ten counts. In TCRdb, the reads were re-called with MiXCR into one record per CDR3 protein. The sample includes 150,000 to 200,000 distinct CDR3 sequences, about 21% of them seen just once. This clonotype was obtained from a human donor in good health (CMV status not recorded). Some clones in this sample may be carry-over from other donors' samples. Sequencing was done on a sample of PBMCs.

The CDR3 DNA is TGTGCTAGTGGTTTGGCTATAGAGATTATGAACACTGAAGCTTTCTTT. Translating gives CASGLAIEIMNTEAFF. V usage is TRBV12-5 and J usage is TRBJ1-1; D ambiguous. Trimming removed 1 base at V and 0 bases at J, with 12 bases between. The CDR3 is 16 residues long. Germline lookup yields CDR1 LGHNT and CDR2 FRNRAP. The complete variable domain, with remaining parts taken from reference TRBV12-5 and TRBJ1-1, reads DARVTQTPRHKVTEMGQEVTMRCQPILGHNTVFWYRQTMMQGLELLAYFRNRAPLDDSGMPKDRFSAEMPDATLATLKIQPSEPRDSAVYFCASGLAIEIMNTEAFFGQGTRLTVV.